This T cell receptor (beta chain) was recorded in a study of CD8 T cells in Susac syndrome. This CDR3 has 12 residues. Trimming took off 5 bases at V and 8 bases at J, with 10 bases between the two ends. This clonotype has a single count. Random hexamers were used to reverse transcribe about 0.45 to 1 ug of RNA. From the immunoSEQ multiplex PCR reads, TCRdb called clonotypes with MiXCR, one entry per CDR3 protein. The sample yields about 140,000 distinct CDR3 sequences, approximately 95% seen once. This TCR was recovered from a human donor with multiple sclerosis. The chain has TRBV12-3 or TRBV12-4 and TRBJ2-1; no definite D call. The sample comprised CD4+ T cells from PBMCs. The CDR3 loop is CASSGNIHEQFF. CDR3 in DNA: TGTGCCAGCAGTGGCAACATCCATGAGCAGTTCTTC.